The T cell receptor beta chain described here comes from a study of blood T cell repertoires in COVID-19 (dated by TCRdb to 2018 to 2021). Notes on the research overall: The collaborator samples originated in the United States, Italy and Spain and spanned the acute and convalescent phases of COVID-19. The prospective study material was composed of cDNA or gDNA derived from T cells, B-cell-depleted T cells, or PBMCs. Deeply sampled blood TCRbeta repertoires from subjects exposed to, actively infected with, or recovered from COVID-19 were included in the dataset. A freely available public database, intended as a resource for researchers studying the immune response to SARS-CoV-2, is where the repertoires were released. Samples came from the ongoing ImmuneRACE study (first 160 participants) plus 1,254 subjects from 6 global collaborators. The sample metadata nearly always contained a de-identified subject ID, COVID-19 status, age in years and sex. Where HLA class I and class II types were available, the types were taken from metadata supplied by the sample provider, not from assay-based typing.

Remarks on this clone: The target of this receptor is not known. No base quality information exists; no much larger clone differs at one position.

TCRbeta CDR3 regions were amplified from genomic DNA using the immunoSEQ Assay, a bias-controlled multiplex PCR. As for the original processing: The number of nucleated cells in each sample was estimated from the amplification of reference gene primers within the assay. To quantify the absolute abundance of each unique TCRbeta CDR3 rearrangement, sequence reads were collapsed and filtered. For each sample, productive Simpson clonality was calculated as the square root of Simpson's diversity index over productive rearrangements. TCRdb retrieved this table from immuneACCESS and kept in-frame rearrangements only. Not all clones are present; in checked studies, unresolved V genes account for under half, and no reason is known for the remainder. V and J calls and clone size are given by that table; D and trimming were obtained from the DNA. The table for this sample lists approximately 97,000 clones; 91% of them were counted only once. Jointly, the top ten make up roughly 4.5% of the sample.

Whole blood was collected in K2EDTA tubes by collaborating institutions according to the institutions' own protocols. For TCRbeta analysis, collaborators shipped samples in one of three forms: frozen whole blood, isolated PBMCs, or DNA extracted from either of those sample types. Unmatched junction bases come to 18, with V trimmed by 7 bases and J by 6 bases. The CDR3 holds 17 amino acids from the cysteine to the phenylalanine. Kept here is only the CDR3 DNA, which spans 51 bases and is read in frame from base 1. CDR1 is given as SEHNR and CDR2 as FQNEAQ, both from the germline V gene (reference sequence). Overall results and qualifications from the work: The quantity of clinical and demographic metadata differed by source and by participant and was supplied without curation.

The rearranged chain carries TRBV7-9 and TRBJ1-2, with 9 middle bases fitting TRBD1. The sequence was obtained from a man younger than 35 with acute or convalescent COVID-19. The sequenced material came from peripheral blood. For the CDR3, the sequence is CASTSKGQGPPADGYTF. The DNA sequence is TGTGCCAGCACCTCGAAGGGACAGGGCCCTCCTGCCGATGGCTACACCTTC.